This T cell receptor (beta chain) comes out of a study of T cell repertoires in cytomegalovirus infection. Study details: Indications came from public TCR beta signatures; they pointed to CMV infection and to a matching HLA type.

Study-level results: Dominating the ex vivo response were TCR beta clonotypes that were CMV-specific and HLA-C-restricted.

Germline V gene sequence: CDR1 DFQATT, CDR2 SNEGSKA (reference sequence). This CDR3 contains 12 residues. The table lists this clonotype with a few counts. The antigen is undetermined. TCRdb reprocessed the reads with MiXCR, giving one entry per CDR3 protein. Among fewer than 130,000 distinct CDR3 sequences listed, less than 55% were seen once. The sequence derives from a human donor in good health (CMV status not recorded). Some clones in this sample may be carry-over from other donors' samples. This specimen consisted of CD8+ T cells from cultured PBMCs, obtained from culture after CMV antigen stimulation. The chain carries TRBV20-1 and TRBJ2-2, with D possibly matching TRBD1 (5 bases). This CDR3 is CSAADRGRELFF. DNA of the CDR3: TGCAGCGCGGCAGATAGGGGCCGGGAGCTGTTTTTT.